The present TCR beta chain was sequenced within a study of T cell responses to AZD1222 COVID-19 vaccine. Overall study results and limits: Most donors were white British and more were female, and clonal diversity was possibly underestimated. Spike-specific TCR breadth and depth grew following two AZD1222 doses.

Assay used: immunoSEQ multiplex PCR; TCRdb lists only in-frame clones, some missing. There are about 120,000 clones in the sample; 84% occur only once, and around 9.9% lies in the top ten. Germline V gene lookup returns CDR1 LGHDT and CDR2 YNNKEL (reference sequence). The CDR3 has 14 amino acids. Between the trimmed V and J ends, which lost 2 bases and 4 bases, there was a span of 8 bases. Points on this clone: Antigen: not known.

The chain employs TRBV3-1 (or the pseudogene TRBV3-2) and TRBJ2-2; D uncertain. Sequencing used peripheral blood, obtained on day 0 of AZD1222 vaccination. This clonotype was obtained from an adult in good health. The CDR3 protein is CASSQSSGTGELFF. The CDR3, as DNA: TGTGCCAGCAGCCAATCCTCAGGCACCGGGGAGCTGTTTTTT.